Sequencing of this TCR beta chain was carried out in a study of cytomegalovirus exposure and HLA in healthy donors. Trimming took 0 bases from V and 5 from J; bases not matched to a gene: 7. Germline V gene sequence: CDR1 SGDLS, CDR2 YYNGEE. The length of the CDR3 is 17 residues. The primer mix had 60 Vbeta and 13 Jbeta primers. Libraries were prepared by immunoSEQ multiplex PCR; TCRdb keeps only in-frame clonotypes and omits some of them. The sample records around 130,000 clones, roughly 82% being singletons. The sequencing sample was made of PBMCs. V and J are TRBV9 and TRBJ2-1; TRBD2 matches 11 bases. The source is a man aged 18 to 35 in good health and CMV-seropositive. CDR3 in amino acids: CASSVATSGSRDNEQFF. CDR3 nucleotides: TGTGCCAGCAGCGTAGCCACTAGCGGGAGCCGAGACAATGAGCAGTTCTTC. Full variable domain (rest looked up from reference TRBV9 and TRBJ2-1): DSGVTQTPKHLITATGQRVTLRCSPRSGDLSVYWYQQSLDQGLQFLIQYYNGEERAKGNILERFSAQQFPDLHSELNLSSLELGDSALYFCASSVATSGSRDNEQFFGPGTRLTVL.